Listed here are 17 T cell receptor beta chains from one sample, sequenced in a study of blood T cell repertoires in COVID-19. The assay was immunoSEQ multiplex PCR, and TCRdb's table has in-frame clones only and misses some. The repertoire holds hundreds of thousands of clones, with 65% to 90% as singletons. The sequencing sample was made of peripheral blood. The receptors derive from a man aged 50 or older with COVID-19, enrolled during active disease.

The chain has TRBV5-1 and TRBJ2-7; 7 bases fit TRBD1. The CDR3 sequence is 15 residues long. The germline V gene has CDR1 SGHRS and CDR2 YFSETQ. The V segment lost 1 base and the J segment 6 bases; nucleotides outside the gene matches: 10. CDR3 loop: CASSLPPGAGGEQYF. The CDR3 DNA reads TGCGCCAGCAGCTTGCCCCCTGGGGCAGGGGGCGAGCAGTACTTC.

J is TRBJ2-1 and V is TRBV5-5; no clear D gene. The V end lost 0 bases, the J end lost 0 bases, and 4 bases lay between the germline ends. The CDR3 contains 14 residues. CDR1 and CDR2 from the germline V gene are SGHKS and YYEKEE (reference sequence). The CDR3 region has the DNA TGTGCCAGCAGCTTGGGGAGCTCCTACAATGAGCAGTTCTTC. This encodes CASSLGSSYNEQFF.

CDR3 sequence (DNA): TGTGCCAGCAGTGCGGTGAGGGATGGCTACGAGCAGTACTTC. Its translation: CASSAVRDGYEQYF. V usage is TRBV2 and J usage is TRBJ2-7; D is possibly TRBD2 (5 bases). With 4 bases removed from V and 3 bases from J, the gap between germline ends came to 13 bases. The CDR3 has 14 amino acids. Germline V gene sequence: CDR1 SNHLY, CDR2 FYNNEI. Based on the CDR3 plus reference TRBV2 and TRBJ2-7, the full variable domain is EPEVTQTPSHQVTQMGQEVILRCVPISNHLYFYWYRQILGQKVEFLVSFYNNEISEKSEIFDDQFSVERPDGSNFTLKIRSTKLEDSAMYFCASSAVRDGYEQYFGPGTRLTVT.

The chain links TRBV6-5 to TRBJ1-1; the D gene is possibly TRBD1 (6 bases). V was trimmed by 6 bases and J by 2 bases, leaving 13 bases between them. The CDR3 has 14 residues. In germline, CDR1 is MNHEY, CDR2 SVGAGI. The CDR3 region has the DNA TGTGCCAGCAGCCCCGGGACAACCAACACTGAAGCTTTCTTT. This sequence encodes CASSPGTTNTEAFF.

V gene TRBV7-8 combines with J gene TRBJ2-7; 10 bases map to TRBD2. The CDR3 covers 16 residues. V lost 2 bases, J lost 6 bases, and 10 bases stayed unmatched. Germline CDR1 is SGHVS and CDR2 is FQNEAQ. CDR3 DNA: TGTGCCAGCAGCTTATCCCCCGGACTAGCGGTTGTCGAGCAGTACTTC. It yields the protein CASSLSPGLAVVEQYF.

The chain carries TRBV9 and TRBJ2-7; 10 bases match TRBD1. The V segment lost 0 bases and the J segment 4 bases; nucleotides outside the gene matches: 13. The CDR3 is 18 residues long. Per the germline V gene, CDR1 is SGDLS and CDR2 is YYNGEE. Written as DNA, the CDR3 is TGTGCCAGCAGCGTAGCGCCTCTAAGGGGGACAGGGGCATACGAGCAGTACTTC. It yields the protein CASSVAPLRGTGAYEQYF.

The table lists this clone with a count of one. This chain links TRBV2 with TRBJ1-1, with 9 bases lining up with TRBD1. The ends lost 10 bases at V and 1 base at J; junction bases unmatched: 7. The CDR3 has 14 residues. Germline loops: CDR1 SNHLY, CDR2 FYNNEI. The CDR3 here is CAKLQGATNTEAFF. CDR3 sequence (DNA): TGTGCCAAACTACAGGGGGCGACGAACACTGAAGCTTTCTTT.

The CDR3 loop is CASSLRSGGTSYEQYF. Written as DNA, the CDR3 is TGTGCCAGCAGCTTGCGTAGCGGGGGGACCTCCTACGAGCAGTACTTC. V gene TRBV7-2 combines with J gene TRBJ2-7; 10 positions agree with TRBD2. The germline gives CDR1 SGHTA, CDR2 FQGNSA. Trimming removed 3 bases from V and 0 bases from J; junction bases left unmatched: 5. The CDR3 has 16 amino acids. The full variable domain, rest sourced from reference TRBV7-2 and TRBJ2-7, is GAGVSQSPSNKVTEKGKDVELRCDPISGHTALYWYRQSLGQGLEFLIYFQGNSAPDKSGLPSDRFSAERTGGSVSTLTIQRTQQEDSAVYLCASSLRSGGTSYEQYFGPGTRLTVT.

This clone was observed a few times. This rearrangement joins TRBV20-1 to TRBJ2-7, with 9 bases lining up with TRBD2. Germline V CDR1 and CDR2: DFQATT, SNEGSKA (reference sequence). With 3 bases clipped from V and 4 bases from J, the junction kept 10 bases outside the gene matches. The CDR3 length is 15 residues. The CDR3 bases are TGCAGTGCTAGTCTCCGCCTAGCGGGACCTTACGAGCAGTACTTC. It encodes CSASLRLAGPYEQYF.

The chain combines TRBV4-1 with TRBJ2-1, with 11 bases lining up with TRBD2. From germline, CDR1 is MGHRA and CDR2 YSYEKL. The CDR3 is 16 amino acids. Trimming took 0 bases from V and 5 from J; bases not matched to a gene: 3. CDR3 DNA: TGCGCCAGCAGCCAAGAGGGACTAGCGGTGAACAATGAGCAGTTCTTC. Translation: CASSQEGLAVNNEQFF.

This sequence joins TRBV18 and TRBJ2-7; 9 positions agree with TRBD2. J gave up 5 bases and V 1 base, and 3 bases lay outside the gene matches. This CDR3 comprises 14 residues. Per germline, CDR1 KGHSH and CDR2 LQKENI. CDR3 in DNA: TGTGCCAGCTCACCACGTGGCGGGGGGGACGAGCAGTACTTC. This encodes CASSPRGGGDEQYF.

The chain is built from TRBV6-6 and TRBJ1-1; 7 nucleotides line up with TRBD1. The CDR3 loop spans 16 amino acids. The ends lost 4 bases at V and 1 base at J; junction bases unmatched: 9. The germline V gene encodes CDR1 MNHNY and CDR2 SVGAGI (reference sequence). The CDR3 DNA reads as TGTGCCAGCAGTTTGGCCCTCGCAGGGGGGAACACTGAAGCTTTCTTT. Its protein product is CASSLALAGGNTEAFF.

This sequence joins TRBV7-3 and TRBJ2-5; possibly TRBD1 for D (6 bases). Trimming pared 1 base from V and 5 bases from J, leaving 14 bases between. From germline, CDR1 is SGHTA and CDR2 FQGTGA. CDR3 length: 15 amino acids. The CDR3 coding sequence is TGTGCCAGCAGCTTAAGGGGTGCTAGGGGGGAGACCCAGTACTTC. This encodes CASSLRGARGETQYF.

V gene TRBV19 combines with J gene TRBJ2-2; TRBD1 aligns across 8 bases. The CDR3 is 16 residues long. V trimming: 2 bases; J trimming: 2 bases; junction bases outside the gene matches: 4. The germline CDR1 and CDR2 sequences are LNHDA and SQIVND (reference sequence). The CDR3 here is CASSITGTGNTGELFF. CDR3 in DNA: TGTGCCAGTAGTATAACCGGGACAGGTAACACCGGGGAGCTGTTTTTT.

J is TRBJ2-5 and V is TRBV5-5; possible D gene TRBD1, 5 bases. The CDR3 is made up of 14 amino acids. Germline-derived CDR1 and CDR2 are SGHKS and YYEKEE (reference sequence). Trimming shortened V by 6 bases and J by 4 bases, and 16 bases separated the two germline ends. CDR3 coding DNA: TGTGCCAGCAACCCGGTGGGTAGGGGAGAGACCCAGTACTTC. It specifies CASNPVGRGETQYF.

V usage is TRBV6-2 or TRBV6-3 and J usage is TRBJ1-3; D uncertain. CDR3 size: 14 residues. V shed 2 bases and J shed 6 bases, with 11 bases lying between them. Germline assignment: CDR1 MNHEY and CDR2 SVGEGT. CDR3 residues: CASSYPPRENTIYF. CDR3 nucleotide sequence: TGTGCCAGCAGTTACCCACCGCGTGAAAACACCATATATTTT.

A few counts support this clone. The chain combines TRBV18 with TRBJ1-1; 7 bases are shared with TRBD1. Germline V lookup: CDR1 KGHSH, CDR2 LQKENI. Losses at the gene ends were 8 bases for V and 1 base for J; bases not matched to a gene: 4. The CDR3 covers 13 residues. CDR3: CASKGQPNTEAFF. DNA of the CDR3: TGTGCCAGCAAGGGACAGCCGAACACTGAAGCTTTCTTT.